This is a list of T cell receptor beta chains from one sample in a study of blood T cells in healthy people across ages. TCRdb reprocessed the 5' RACE reads with MiXCR, giving one entry per CDR3 protein. The table has about 1.1 million distinct CDR3 sequences, 35% to 45% seen once; the top ten hold roughly 14%. The sequencing input was blood. These receptor sequences come from a young man in good health. CDR3s include the opening cysteine and the closing phenylalanine or tryptophan.

j_call v_call cdr3_aa
TRBJ2-5 TRBV7-9 CASSLYVETQYF
TRBJ1-1 TRBV11-2 CASSLNSQGGEAFF
TRBJ1-1 TRBV14 CASSPHQYMNTEAFF
TRBJ2-3 TRBV2 CASSEWPGRGADTQYF
- TRBV7-2 CASSPSGLPYEQYF
TRBJ2-1 TRBV25-1 CASRGDGGEFYNEQFF
TRBJ2-7 TRBV21-1 CTSSKKLGDGSYEQYF
TRBJ2-5 TRBV14 CASSTSGFQETQYF
TRBJ2-1 TRBV20-1 CSARSDNYNEQFF
TRBJ2-1 TRBV4-1 CASSQEDDLYNEQFF
TRBJ1-1 TRBV12-3/TRBV12-4 CASSRPGGIDWGEAFF
TRBJ2-5 TRBV25-1 CASSEGGIGETQYF
TRBJ1-1 TRBV10-3 CAISGQGADTEAFF
TRBJ1-2 TRBV4-1 CASSQLNIGPGHGYTF
TRBJ1-2 TRBV12-3/TRBV12-4 CASTWTGGRSGYTF
TRBJ1-2 TRBV6-5 CASSYSARGQNGYTF
TRBJ2-3 TRBV20-1 CSAPLTSGVTDTQYF
TRBJ1-2 TRBV6-2/TRBV6-3 CASSYGDRTSSYGHTF
TRBJ2-1 TRBV6-2/TRBV6-3 CASNQHWGNINEQFF
TRBJ1-2 TRBV4-1 CASSQGGYDYTF
TRBJ2-7 TRBV20-1 CSARDYMGGTYEQYF
TRBJ2-7 TRBV7-8 CASSLENYEQYF
TRBJ1-2 TRBV12-3/TRBV12-4 CASSRPVGDGYTF
TRBJ1-5 TRBV3-1 CASSQGFRGPRPQHF
TRBJ1-1 TRBV18 CASSPGLQGIAFF
TRBJ2-5 TRBV20-1 CSARDFRGGYQETQYF
- TRBV20-1 CSARDQVLAGGGSYNEQYF
TRBJ1-1 TRBV18 CASSPISDLNEAFF
TRBJ2-3 TRBV5-5 CASSLVASRSDTQYF
TRBJ2-1 TRBV7-9 CASSHAVAGGYNEQFF
TRBJ2-7 TRBV6-5 CASSYLAGAYEQYF
TRBJ1-2 TRBV19 CASSTSANHYGYTF
TRBJ2-5 TRBV25-1 CASSEFGRGETQYF
TRBJ1-2 TRBV24-1 CATSAGQGSLYGYTF
- TRBV6-2/TRBV6-3 CASSDSVRETQYF
TRBJ2-1 TRBV6-1 CASSDRGVPHNEQFF
TRBJ1-2 TRBV12-5 CASGLEGGSNYGYTF
TRBJ2-7 TRBV29-1 CSVETGPYEQYF
TRBJ1-1 TRBV11-2 CASSTQTGRTEAFF
TRBJ2-3 TRBV12-3/TRBV12-4 CASTVTPGATDTQYF
TRBJ1-2 TRBV20-1 CSPDRGRNGYTF
TRBJ2-7 TRBV6-6 CASRANSGGSYEQYF
TRBJ1-2 TRBV9 CASSGGGVPYYGYTF
TRBJ1-1 TRBV12-3/TRBV12-4 CASRFPGQSTEAFF
TRBJ2-7 TRBV11-1 CASSLAGINEQYF
TRBJ1-6 TRBV19 CASRGRALYNSPLHF
TRBJ1-2 TRBV29-1 CSVLGLLSYGYTF
TRBJ2-1 TRBV14 CASSQDAVNEQFF
TRBJ1-1 TRBV10-3 CAISDPTMMNTEAFF
TRBJ1-2 TRBV20-1 CSASRGQGISGYTF
TRBJ1-5 TRBV20-1 CSALPGPKDINSNQPQHF
TRBJ2-3 TRBV9 CASSVEGSAGGRATDTQYF
TRBJ1-4 TRBV6-1 CASLPGLTGGNEKLFF
TRBJ2-7 TRBV20-1 CSAPGATVSYNEQYF
- TRBV7-9 CASSDTGRGEQYF